The rows below give T cell receptor beta chains drawn from one sample of a study of blood T cell repertoires in COVID-19. Only in-frame clones appear in the TCRdb table, and some are missing; sequencing was by immunoSEQ multiplex PCR. The table records some 190,000 clones, around nine tenths of them present only once. Sequenced sample: peripheral blood. These receptors were collected from a man aged 18 to 29 with active or convalescent COVID-19. The CDR3 runs from the conserved cysteine through the conserved F or W. The D gene is left open where the match is weak. Not every row has a clone size; where given, it reads once, few, many or a size class.

TRBD1	NA	TRBJ1-2	TRBV7-9	CASSGTGNGYTF	TGTGCCAGCAGCGGGACAGGGAATGGCTACACCTTC
NA	NA	TRBJ1-1	TRBV18	CASSPQGRRMNTEAFF	TGTGCCAGCTCACCCCAGGGGCGGCGAATGAACACTGAAGCTTTCTTT
NA	NA	TRBJ1-4	TRBV5-1	CASSNRDGSEKLFF	TGCGCCAGCAGCAACCGGGACGGGAGTGAAAAACTGTTTTTT
TRBD1	NA	TRBJ1-3	TRBV15	CATSSRDSSGNTIYF	TGTGCCACCAGCAGTCGGGACAGCTCTGGAAACACCATATATTTT
TRBD2	NA	TRBJ2-1	TRBV9	CASSVGRREGNNEQFF	TGTGCCAGCAGCGTGGGGCGGCGGGAGGGGAACAATGAGCAGTTCTTC
NA	NA	TRBJ2-2	TRBV4-1	CASAPRGGPNTGELFF	TGCGCCAGCGCACCCCGCGGCGGTCCGAACACCGGGGAGCTGTTTTTT
NA	NA	TRBJ2-3	TRBV7-2	CASSLAVRGTDTQYF	TGTGCCAGCAGCTTAGCTGTCAGGGGCACAGATACGCAGTATTTT
NA	NA	TRBJ2-1	TRBV27	CASTGQYEQFF	TGTGCCAGCACTGGACAGTACGAGCAGTTCTTC
NA	once	TRBJ1-1	TRBV7-8	CASSPRHRGDTEAFF	TGTGCCAGCAGCCCAAGACACCGCGGGGACACTGAAGCTTTCTTT
NA	NA	TRBJ2-7	TRBV6-2/TRBV6-3	CASSYHATYEQYF	TGTGCCAGCAGTTACCACGCTACCTACGAGCAGTACTTC
TRBD1	NA	TRBJ1-1	TRBV5-1	CASRPRQGMWTEAFF	TGCGCCAGCAGACCCAGACAGGGGATGTGGACTGAAGCTTTCTTT
NA	NA	TRBJ2-7	TRBV11-1	CASQGGPYEQYF	TGTGCCAGCCAGGGCGGTCCCTACGAGCAGTACTTC
TRBD1	NA	TRBJ1-2	TRBV5-8	CAGGQLYGYTF	TGTGCCGGGGGACAGCTCTATGGCTACACCTTC
TRBD2	NA	TRBJ2-3	TRBV5-1	CASSPGRGTDTQYF	TGCGCCAGCAGCCCCGGGAGGGGCACAGATACGCAGTATTTT
NA	NA	TRBJ2-1	TRBV19	CASSIEGWGTSSYNEQFF	TGTGCCAGTAGTATAGAAGGTTGGGGCACGAGCTCCTACAATGAGCAGTTCTTC
NA	NA	TRBJ1-2	TRBV4-3	CASSQDTRVDGYTF	TGCGCCAGCAGCCAAGATACCAGGGTAGATGGCTACACCTTC
TRBD1	NA	TRBJ1-1	TRBV3-1/TRBV3-2	CASSQEGGGLEAFF	TGTGCCAGCAGCCAAGAAGGGGGCGGATTAGAAGCTTTCTTT
NA	NA	TRBJ2-5	TRBV7-2	CASSLNARGLQETQYF	TGTGCCAGCAGCTTAAATGCCCGGGGATTACAAGAGACCCAGTACTTC
NA	once	TRBJ2-2	TRBV12-5	CASGLSLVRTGELFF	TGTGCTAGTGGTTTGTCCCTCGTGAGGACCGGGGAGCTGTTTTTT
TRBD2	NA	TRBJ2-3	TRBV4-1	CASSQSSGGATDTQYF	TGCGCCAGCAGCCAAAGCAGCGGGGGGGCAACAGATACGCAGTATTTT
NA	NA	TRBJ1-1	TRBV28	CASSIVTEGTEAFF	TGTGCCAGCAGTATAGTCACCGAGGGCACTGAAGCTTTCTTT
NA	NA	TRBJ2-5	TRBV19	CASGMGRQETQYF	TGTGCCAGTGGCATGGGGAGACAAGAGACCCAGTACTTC
NA	NA	TRBJ1-3	TRBV30	CAWSATAGNTIYF	TGTGCCTGGAGTGCGACAGCTGGAAACACCATATATTTT
NA	NA	TRBJ1-1	TRBV2	CASSFGRVTEAFF	TGTGCCAGTTCATTCGGCAGGGTCACTGAAGCTTTCTTT
NA	NA	TRBJ1-3	TRBV13	CASSWGGSSGNTIYF	TGTGCCAGCAGCTGGGGGGGGAGCTCTGGAAACACCATATATTTT
NA	NA	TRBJ2-3	TRBV3-1/TRBV3-2	CASSQLAGVPINTDTQYF	TGTGCCAGCAGCCAATTGGCAGGGGTCCCCATTAATACAGATACGCAGTATTTT
NA	few	TRBJ2-1	TRBV19	CASIPTTGGRYNEQFF	TGTGCCAGTATCCCAACAACGGGGGGCCGCTACAATGAGCAGTTCTTC
TRBD2	NA	TRBJ2-3	TRBV15	CATSAGGQRTDTQYF	TGTGCCACCAGCGCGGGAGGCCAACGCACAGATACGCAGTATTTT
TRBD2	few	TRBJ2-5	TRBV9	CASSVAGGADETQYF	TGTGCCAGCAGCGTAGCCGGGGGGGCGGACGAGACCCAGTACTTC
TRBD2	NA	TRBJ2-5	TRBV7-2	CASSFSGQPLETQYF	TGTGCCAGCAGCTTTAGCGGGCAGCCCCTCGAGACCCAGTACTTC
TRBD2	NA	TRBJ2-1	TRBV5-1	CASSLSGGAYNEQFF	TGCGCCAGCAGCTTGAGCGGGGGGGCCTACAATGAGCAGTTCTTC
NA	NA	TRBJ2-6	TRBV7-9	CASSGVASSGANVLTF	TGTGCCAGCAGCGGGGTAGCGTCCTCTGGGGCCAACGTCCTGACTTTC
NA	NA	TRBJ1-1	TRBV11-2	CASSFRDNMNTEAFF	TGTGCCAGCAGCTTCCGAGACAACATGAACACTGAAGCTTTCTTT
NA	NA	TRBJ2-2	TRBV5-6	CASSFSVGGELFF	TGTGCCAGCAGCTTCAGCGTGGGCGGGGAGCTGTTTTTT
TRBD2	NA	TRBJ2-3	TRBV19	CASRFTVGLAGTDTQYF	TGTGCCAGTAGATTTACGGTGGGACTAGCGGGCACAGATACGCAGTATTTT
NA	NA	TRBJ2-7	TRBV4-2	CASSQGVSADYEQYF	TGTGCCAGCAGCCAAGGGGTTAGCGCTGATTACGAGCAGTACTTC
TRBD1	NA	TRBJ1-2	TRBV3-1/TRBV3-2	CASSHRDRDNYGYTF	TGTGCCAGCAGCCACAGGGACAGGGATAACTATGGCTACACCTTC
NA	NA	TRBJ1-2	TRBV15	CATGTDSITYGYTF	TGTGCCACCGGTACCGACAGCATCACCTACGGCTACACCTTC
NA	NA	TRBJ1-6	TRBV15	CATSRDGVQTTSPLHF	TGTGCCACCAGCAGAGATGGAGTACAGACTACCTCACCCCTCCACTTT
NA	NA	TRBJ1-1	TRBV9	CASSVGPAEKAFF	TGTGCCAGCAGCGTAGGACCGGCGGAGAAAGCTTTCTTT
TRBD1	NA	TRBJ2-5	TRBV2	CASSEYRGPGETQYF	TGTGCCAGCAGTGAGTACAGGGGCCCGGGCGAGACCCAGTACTTC
TRBD2	NA	TRBJ2-1	TRBV6-5	CASGGLVLFNEQFF	TGTGCCAGCGGGGGACTAGTACTCTTCAATGAGCAGTTCTTC
NA	NA	TRBJ1-1	TRBV19	CASSISSGWGLHTEAFF	TGTGCCAGTAGTATATCGTCCGGTTGGGGGCTTCACACTGAAGCTTTCTTT
NA	NA	TRBJ2-3	TRBV7-8	CASTPPGSDTQYF	TGTGCCAGCACCCCCCCGGGGTCGGATACGCAGTATTTT
TRBD2	NA	TRBJ2-7	TRBV18	CASSPPGGAYEQYF	TGTGCCAGCTCACCCCCGGGGGGGGCCTACGAGCAGTACTTC
TRBD1	NA	TRBJ1-1	TRBV2	CASSGQGGGEAFF	TGTGCCAGCAGTGGACAGGGGGGAGGAGAAGCTTTCTTT
TRBD2	NA	TRBJ2-7	TRBV28	CASSLGTSGTEQYF	TGTGCCAGCAGTCTCGGGACTAGCGGTACCGAGCAGTACTTC
TRBD2	NA	TRBJ2-1	TRBV7-6	CASSQTSADSYNEQFF	TGTGCCAGCAGCCAAACTAGCGCCGACTCCTACAATGAGCAGTTCTTC
TRBD2	NA	TRBJ2-1	TRBV27	CASSFSQGLAGGYNEQFF	TGTGCCAGCAGTTTTTCTCAAGGACTAGCGGGAGGCTACAATGAGCAGTTCTTC
NA	NA	TRBJ2-7	TRBV2	CASIEDWANEQYF	TGTGCCAGCATCGAGGACTGGGCCAACGAGCAGTACTTC
TRBD1	NA	TRBJ2-6	TRBV9	CASSSRTGTLSGANVLTF	TGTGCCAGCAGCTCCCGGACAGGGACACTCTCTGGGGCCAACGTCCTGACTTTC
TRBD2	NA	TRBJ2-1	TRBV4-2	CASSLTSGRYNEQFF	TGTGCCAGCAGTTTGACTAGCGGGAGGTACAATGAGCAGTTCTTC
TRBD2	NA	TRBJ2-3	TRBV13	CASSPNGGAGDTDTQYF	TGTGCCAGCAGCCCAAACGGGGGGGCCGGAGACACAGATACGCAGTATTTT
NA	NA	TRBJ1-3	TRBV5-1	CASSEGHSPGSGNTIYF	TGCGCCAGCAGCGAGGGACACTCTCCGGGGTCTGGAAACACCATATATTTT
NA	NA	TRBJ1-1	TRBV6-5	CASTRGHQSEAFF	TGTGCCAGCACGAGGGGACACCAATCCGAAGCTTTCTTT
TRBD1	NA	TRBJ2-7	TRBV6-1	CASSDPGTGGYEQYF	TGTGCCAGCAGTGACCCAGGGACAGGGGGGTACGAGCAGTACTTC